This T cell receptor (beta chain) was sequenced for a study of cytomegalovirus exposure and HLA in healthy donors. Broader study findings: Because they were indistinguishable, some V segments, including TRBV6-2 and TRBV6-3, were excluded. Reported results showed that the classifier diagnosed cytomegalovirus status with high specificity and sensitivity. Researchers counted over 150 TCR beta chains as cytomegalovirus-associated. The presence/absence work took it that sequencing depth was about the same across donors.

The CDR3 has 13 residues. Germline V lookup: CDR1 GTSNPN, CDR2 SVGIG (reference sequence). V lost 3 bases to trimming and J lost 8 bases; unmatched junction nucleotides: 5. This clone has just one count. The target antigen is unknown. 60 Vbeta and 13 Jbeta primers were used in PCR. This table comes from immunoSEQ multiplex PCR, and its TCRdb copy is limited to in-frame clones, with some not included. The sample carries 250,000 or so clones, about 85% recorded once. This TCR was sampled from a human donor in good health. The sequenced sample consisted of PBMCs. The chain has TRBV30 and TRBJ1-2; 11 bases are a match to TRBD1. The CDR3 sequence: CAWRWDRGKGYTF. The CDR3 DNA sequence: TGTGCCTGGAGATGGGACAGGGGGAAAGGCTACACCTTC.